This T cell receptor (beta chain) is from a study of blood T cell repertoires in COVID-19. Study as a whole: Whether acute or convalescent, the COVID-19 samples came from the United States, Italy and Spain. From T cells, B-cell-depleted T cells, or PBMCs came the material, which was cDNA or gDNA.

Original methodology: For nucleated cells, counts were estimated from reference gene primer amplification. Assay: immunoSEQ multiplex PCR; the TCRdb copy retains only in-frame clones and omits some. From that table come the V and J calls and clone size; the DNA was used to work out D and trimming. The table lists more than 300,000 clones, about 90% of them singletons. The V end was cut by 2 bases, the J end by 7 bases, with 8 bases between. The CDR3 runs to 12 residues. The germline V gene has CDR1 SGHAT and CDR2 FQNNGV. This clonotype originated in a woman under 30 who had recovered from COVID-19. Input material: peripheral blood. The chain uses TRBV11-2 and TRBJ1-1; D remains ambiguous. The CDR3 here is CASSLWADEAFF. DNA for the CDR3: TGTGCCAGCAGCTTATGGGCTGATGAAGCTTTCTTT.